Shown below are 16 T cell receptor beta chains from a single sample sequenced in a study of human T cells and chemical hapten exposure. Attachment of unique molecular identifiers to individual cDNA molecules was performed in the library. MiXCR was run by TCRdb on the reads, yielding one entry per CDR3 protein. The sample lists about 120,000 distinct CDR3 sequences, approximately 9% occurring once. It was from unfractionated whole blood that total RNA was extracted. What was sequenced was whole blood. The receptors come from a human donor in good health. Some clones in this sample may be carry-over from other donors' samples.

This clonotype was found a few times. CDR3 amino acids: CASSLSTPWTQYF. Here the CDR3 DNA reads TGTGCCAGCAGTCTTTCGACGCCATGGACCCAGTACTTC. The V call is TRBV12-3 or TRBV12-4, the J call TRBJ2-5, with D uncertain. The CDR3 has 13 residues. Trimming stripped 5 bases from V and 7 bases from J, with 14 bases between.

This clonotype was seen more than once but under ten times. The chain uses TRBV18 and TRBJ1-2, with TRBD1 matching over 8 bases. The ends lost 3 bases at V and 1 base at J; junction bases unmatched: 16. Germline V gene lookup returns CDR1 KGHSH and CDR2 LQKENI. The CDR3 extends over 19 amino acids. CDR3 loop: CASSPSPPGQGRLNYGYTF. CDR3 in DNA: TGTGCCAGCTCACCCTCACCCCCAGGACAGGGCCGCCTTAACTATGGCTACACCTTC.

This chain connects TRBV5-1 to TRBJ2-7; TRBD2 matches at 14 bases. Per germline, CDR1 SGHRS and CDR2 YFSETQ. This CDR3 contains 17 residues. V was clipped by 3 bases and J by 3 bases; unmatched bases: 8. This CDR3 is CASSSGLAGGYDYEQYF. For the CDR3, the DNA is TGCGCCAGCAGCTCCGGACTAGCGGGGGGATACGACTACGAGCAGTACTTC. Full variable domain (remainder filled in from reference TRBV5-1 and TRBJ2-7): KAGVTQTPRYLIKTRGQQVTLSCSPISGHRSVSWYQQTPGQGLQFLFEYFSETQRNKGNFPGRFSGRQFSNSRSEMNVSTLELGDSALYLCASSSGLAGGYDYEQYFGPGTRLTVT.

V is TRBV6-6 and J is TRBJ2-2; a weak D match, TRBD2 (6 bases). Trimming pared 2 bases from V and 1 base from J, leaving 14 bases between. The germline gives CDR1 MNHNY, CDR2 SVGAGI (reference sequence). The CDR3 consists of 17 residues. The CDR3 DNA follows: TGTGCCAGCAGTTACCCGGTGGGGGGAGGGAACACCGGGGAGCTGTTTTTT. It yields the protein CASSYPVGGGNTGELFF.

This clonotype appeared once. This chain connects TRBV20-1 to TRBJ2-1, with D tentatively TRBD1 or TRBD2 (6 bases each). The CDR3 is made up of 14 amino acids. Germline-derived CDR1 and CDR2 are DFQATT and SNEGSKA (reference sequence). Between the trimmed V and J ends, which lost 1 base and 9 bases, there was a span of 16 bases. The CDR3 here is CSARVLRGQSEQFF. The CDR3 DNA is TGCAGTGCTAGAGTTCTCCGGGGGCAAAGTGAGCAGTTCTTC.

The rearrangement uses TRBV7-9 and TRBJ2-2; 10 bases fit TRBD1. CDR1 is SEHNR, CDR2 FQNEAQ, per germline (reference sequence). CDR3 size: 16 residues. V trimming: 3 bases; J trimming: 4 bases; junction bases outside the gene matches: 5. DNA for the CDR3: TGTGCCAGCAGCTTGATGGGACAGGGGACCACCGGGGAGCTGTTTTTT. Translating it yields CASSLMGQGTTGELFF.

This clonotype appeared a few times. The CDR3 sequence is CASSEGLAGVAETQYF. CDR3 bases: TGTGCCAGCAGTGAGGGGTTAGCGGGGGTAGCGGAGACCCAGTACTTC. V gene TRBV2 combines with J gene TRBJ2-5; 9 bases are a match to TRBD2. There are 16 residues in the CDR3. The V gene end was trimmed by 3 bases and the J gene end by 5 bases; junction bases not matched to a gene: 10. Germline V lookup: CDR1 SNHLY, CDR2 FYNNEI. The entire variable domain, with the rest obtained from reference TRBV2 and TRBJ2-5, is as follows: EPEVTQTPSHQVTQMGQEVILRCVPISNHLYFYWYRQILGQKVEFLVSFYNNEISEKSEIFDDQFSVERPDGSNFTLKIRSTKLEDSAMYFCASSEGLAGVAETQYFGPGTRLLVL.

The CDR3 DNA follows: TGTGCCAGCAGTTACCAGACAGGGATGGAGACCCAGTACTTC. This sequence encodes CASSYQTGMETQYF. The genes are TRBV6-6 and TRBJ2-5, with 7 positions matching TRBD1. This CDR3 has 14 amino acids. The ends lost 2 bases at V and 5 bases at J; junction bases unmatched: 5. Germline V lookup: CDR1 MNHNY, CDR2 SVGAGI (reference sequence).

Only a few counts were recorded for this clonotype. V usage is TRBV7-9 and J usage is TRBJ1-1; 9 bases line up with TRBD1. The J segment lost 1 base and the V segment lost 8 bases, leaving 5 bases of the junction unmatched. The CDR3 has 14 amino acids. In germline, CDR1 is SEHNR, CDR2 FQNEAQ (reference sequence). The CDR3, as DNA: TGTGCCAGCCTCGCACAGGGGGCGAACACTGAAGCTTTCTTT. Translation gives CASLAQGANTEAFF.

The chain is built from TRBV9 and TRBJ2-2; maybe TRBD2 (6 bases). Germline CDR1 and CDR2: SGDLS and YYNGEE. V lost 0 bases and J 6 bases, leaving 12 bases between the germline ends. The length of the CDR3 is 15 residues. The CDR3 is CASSVAAGMAGELFF. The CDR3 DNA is TGTGCCAGCAGCGTAGCTGCGGGAATGGCCGGGGAGCTGTTTTTT. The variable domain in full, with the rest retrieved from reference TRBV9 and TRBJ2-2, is DSGVTQTPKHLITATGQRVTLRCSPRSGDLSVYWYQQSLDQGLQFLIQYYNGEERAKGNILERFSAQQFPDLHSELNLSSLELGDSALYFCASSVAAGMAGELFFGEGSRLTVL.

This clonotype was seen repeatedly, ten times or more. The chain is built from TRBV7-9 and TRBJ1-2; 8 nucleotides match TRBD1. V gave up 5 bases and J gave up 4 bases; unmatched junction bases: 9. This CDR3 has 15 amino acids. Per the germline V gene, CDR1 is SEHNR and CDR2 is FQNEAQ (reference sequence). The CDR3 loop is CASSVTGVVLYGYTF. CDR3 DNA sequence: TGTGCCAGCAGCGTGACAGGGGTGGTCCTCTATGGCTACACCTTC.

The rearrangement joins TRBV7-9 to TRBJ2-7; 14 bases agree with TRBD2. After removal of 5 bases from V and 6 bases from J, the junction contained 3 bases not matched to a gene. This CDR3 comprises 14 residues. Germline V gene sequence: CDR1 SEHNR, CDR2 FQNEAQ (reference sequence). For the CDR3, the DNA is TGTGCCAGCAGCCCGGGACTAGCGGGAGTCGAGCAGTACTTC. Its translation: CASSPGLAGVEQYF.

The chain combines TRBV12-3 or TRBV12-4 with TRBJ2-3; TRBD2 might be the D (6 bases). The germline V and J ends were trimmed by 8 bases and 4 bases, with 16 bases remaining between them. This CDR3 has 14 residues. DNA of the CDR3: TGTGCCAGCCCCGTACCCTGGGAGGCAGATACGCAGTATTTT. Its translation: CASPVPWEADTQYF.

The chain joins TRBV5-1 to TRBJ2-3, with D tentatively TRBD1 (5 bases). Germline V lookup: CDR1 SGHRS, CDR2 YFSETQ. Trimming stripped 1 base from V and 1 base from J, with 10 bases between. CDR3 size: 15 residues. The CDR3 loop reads CASSLTGEGTDTQYF. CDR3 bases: TGCGCCAGCAGCTTGACAGGTGAAGGCACAGATACGCAGTATTTT. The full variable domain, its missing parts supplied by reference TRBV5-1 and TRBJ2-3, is KAGVTQTPRYLIKTRGQQVTLSCSPISGHRSVSWYQQTPGQGLQFLFEYFSETQRNKGNFPGRFSGRQFSNSRSEMNVSTLELGDSALYLCASSLTGEGTDTQYFGPGTRLTVL.

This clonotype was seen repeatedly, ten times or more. This chain's CDR3 is CASSYSGGDTEAFF. DNA for the CDR3: TGTGCCAGCAGTTACTCAGGGGGTGACACTGAAGCTTTCTTT. The rearrangement links TRBV6-6 to TRBJ1-1; a weak D match, TRBD1 (6 bases). Trimming pared 0 bases from V and 3 bases from J, leaving 8 bases between. CDR3 length equals 14 residues. Germline V gene data show CDR1 as MNHNY and CDR2 as SVGAGI (reference sequence).

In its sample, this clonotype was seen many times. CDR3 residues: CASSQTTGGTEAFF. The CDR3 nucleotides read TGTGCCAGCAGCCAAACGACAGGGGGCACTGAAGCTTTCTTT. The genes are TRBV3-1 and TRBJ1-1, with TRBD1 identical over 9 bases. Germline assignment: CDR1 LGHDT and CDR2 YNNKEL (reference sequence). The V segment lost 2 bases and the J segment 4 bases; nucleotides outside the gene matches: 2. This CDR3 comprises 14 residues.